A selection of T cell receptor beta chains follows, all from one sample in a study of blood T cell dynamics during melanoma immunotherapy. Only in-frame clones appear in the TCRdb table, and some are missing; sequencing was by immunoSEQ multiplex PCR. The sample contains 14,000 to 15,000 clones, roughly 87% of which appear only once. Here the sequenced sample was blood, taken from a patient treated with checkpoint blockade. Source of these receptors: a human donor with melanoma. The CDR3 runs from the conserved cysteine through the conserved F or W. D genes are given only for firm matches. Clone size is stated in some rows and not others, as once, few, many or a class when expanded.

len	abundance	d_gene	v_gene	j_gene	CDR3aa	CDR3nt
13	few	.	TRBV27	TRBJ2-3	CASSFSSTDTQYF	TGTGCCAGCAGTTTTTCTAGCACAGATACGCAGTATTTT
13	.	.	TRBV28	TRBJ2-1	CASKSSSDNEQFF	TGTGCCAGCAAAAGCTCTAGCGACAATGAGCAGTTCTTC
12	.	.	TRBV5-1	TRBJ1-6	CASSGEGSPLHF	TGCGCCAGCAGTGGGGAAGGATCACCCCTCCACTTT
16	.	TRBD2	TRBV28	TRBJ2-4	CASSSIPGREENIQYF	TGTGCCAGCAGTTCGATACCGGGACGGGAGGAAAACATTCAGTACTTC
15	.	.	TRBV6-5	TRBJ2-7	CASSYRVGAPYEQYF	TGTGCCAGCAGTTACAGGGTCGGGGCCCCCTACGAGCAGTACTTC
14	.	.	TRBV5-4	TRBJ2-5	CASSLAEGYETQYF	TGTGCCAGCAGCTTGGCCGAAGGTTACGAGACCCAGTACTTC
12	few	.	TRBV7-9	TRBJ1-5	CASSSFNQPQHF	TGTGCCAGCAGCTCCTTTAATCAGCCCCAGCATTTT
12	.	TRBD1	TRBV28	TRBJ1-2	CASSGTEGGYTF	TGTGCCAGCAGCGGGACAGAGGGGGGCTACACCTTC
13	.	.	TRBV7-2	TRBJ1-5	CASSLGRVQPQHF	TGTGCCAGCAGCTTAGGCAGGGTTCAGCCCCAGCATTTT
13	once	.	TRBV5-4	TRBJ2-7	CASSQDLLYEQYF	TGTGCCAGCAGCCAAGACTTACTCTACGAGCAGTACTTC
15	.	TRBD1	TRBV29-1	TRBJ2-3	CSASEDRVMSDTQYF	TGCAGCGCCTCTGAGGACAGGGTGATGTCAGATACGCAGTATTTT
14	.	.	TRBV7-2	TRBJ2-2	CASSSQGNTGELFF	TGTGCCAGCAGCTCACAGGGTAACACCGGGGAGCTGTTTTTT
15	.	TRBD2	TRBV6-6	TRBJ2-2	CASGSGRAATGELFF	TGTGCCAGCGGTAGCGGGAGGGCCGCCACCGGGGAGCTGTTTTTT
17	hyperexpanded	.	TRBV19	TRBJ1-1	CASSSPGGGLVAAEAFF	TGTGCCAGTAGTAGCCCTGGGGGAGGTCTGGTAGCTGCTGAAGCTTTCTTT
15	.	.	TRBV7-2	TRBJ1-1	CASSVEASGRWVAFF	TGTGCCAGCAGCGTAGAGGCTTCCGGGCGGTGGGTGGCTTTCTTT
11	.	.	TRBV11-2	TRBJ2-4	CASSYSRIQYF	TGTGCCAGCAGCTATAGTCGGATTCAGTACTTC
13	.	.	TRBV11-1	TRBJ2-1	CASSLATYNEQFF	TGTGCCAGCAGCTTAGCGACGTACAATGAGCAGTTCTTC
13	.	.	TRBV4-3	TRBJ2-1	CASSQDLGYEQFF	TGCGCCAGCAGCCAAGATCTTGGCTATGAGCAGTTCTTC
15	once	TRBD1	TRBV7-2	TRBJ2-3	CASSPGTGGVYTQYF	TGTGCCAGCAGCCCCGGGACAGGGGGTGTATATACGCAGTATTTT
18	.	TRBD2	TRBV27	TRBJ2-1	CASSPIGLARTNYNEQFF	TGTGCCAGCAGTCCTATCGGACTAGCCAGGACCAACTACAATGAGCAGTTCTTC
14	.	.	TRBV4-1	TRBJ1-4	CASSQDPGREKLFF	TGCGCCAGCAGCCAAGACCCCGGGAGAGAAAAACTGTTTTTT